These 10 T cell receptor beta chains were all obtained from the same sample, sequenced in a study of blood T cell repertoires in COVID-19 (dated by TCRdb to the early 2020s). The library was made by the immunoSEQ multiplex PCR assay. TCRdb mirrors the immuneACCESS table, restricted to in-frame sequences. Some clones are absent from its copies; in checked studies, under half trace to an unresolved V gene, and the reason for the others is unknown. Counted in this sample were 220,000 or so clones; 80% to 90% of them appeared once. The ten largest clones add up to approximately 20% of the sample. The sample taken for sequencing was peripheral blood. These receptor sequences come from a man aged 25-45 years with active or convalescent COVID-19.

This chain joins TRBV7-2 and TRBJ2-3, with TRBD2 matching 7 bases. V lost 8 bases and J lost 1; bases outside the gene matches: 6. CDR1 SGHTA and CDR2 FQGNSA come from the germline V gene. The CDR3 runs 14 residues. The CDR3 coding sequence is TGTGCCAGCCACGGAGCGGGACGCACAGATACGCAGTATTTT. Its translation: CASHGAGRTDTQYF.

V and J are TRBV13 and TRBJ2-3; TRBD2 agrees at 7 bases. Germline CDR1 PRHDT, CDR2 FYEKMQ (reference sequence). V lost 4 bases to trimming and J lost 5 bases; unmatched junction nucleotides: 12. CDR3 size: 16 residues. As DNA, the CDR3 is TGTGCCAGCAGCTCAGGCCACCGTACTAGCGTAGATACGCAGTATTTT. This encodes CASSSGHRTSVDTQYF.

The chain joins TRBV9 to TRBJ2-3, with a tentative D call TRBD2 (5 bases). The V end lost 3 bases, the J end lost 4 bases, and 21 bases lay between the germline ends. Germline lookup yields CDR1 SGDLS and CDR2 YYNGEE. The CDR3 is made up of 17 amino acids. In DNA form, the CDR3 reads TGTGCCAGCAGCGGAGGGTCTCGGACTTCTACTCCAGATACGCAGTATTTT. This sequence encodes CASSGGSRTSTPDTQYF.

CDR3 sequence reads: CASSRSPEETQYF. Written as DNA, the CDR3 is TGTGCCAGCTCACGCTCACCGGAAGAGACCCAGTACTTC. This chain connects TRBV18 to TRBJ2-5, with no clear D. Trimming shortened V by 4 bases and J by 3 bases, and 9 bases separated the two germline ends. The germline gives CDR1 KGHSH, CDR2 LQKENI. The CDR3 spans 13 residues.

The J gene is TRBJ2-7, the V gene TRBV21-1; TRBD2 reflects the table's D call only, with no check against the DNA. TRBV21-1 is reported as a pseudogene. The CDR3 is made up of 16 amino acids. The CDR3 spells CAIYRYPRSSSYEQYF. DNA for the CDR3: TGTGCCATTTACCGCTACCCGCGTTCGAGCTCCTACGAGCAGTACTTC.

The chain has TRBV18 and TRBJ1-6; D gene unclear. From germline, CDR1 is KGHSH and CDR2 LQKENI. The CDR3 loop spans 14 amino acids. The germline V and J ends were trimmed by 0 bases and 11 bases, with 11 bases remaining between them. The CDR3 region is CASSPPSGLPPLHF. CDR3 in DNA: TGTGCCAGCTCACCACCGTCGGGGTTACCACCCCTCCACTTT.

The gene calls are TRBV6-2 or TRBV6-3 and TRBJ2-5; 8 bases line up with TRBD1. Trimming took 3 bases from V and 3 from J; bases not matched to a gene: 3. The length of the CDR3 is 14 residues. Germline loops: CDR1 MNHEY, CDR2 SVGEGT. CDR3: CASSYRTGKETQYF. CDR3 coding DNA: TGTGCCAGCAGTTATAGGACAGGGAAAGAGACCCAGTACTTC.

The chain joins TRBV9 to TRBJ2-2, with TRBD2 matching 13 bases. The germline V gene has CDR1 SGDLS and CDR2 YYNGEE. The CDR3 is 16 amino acids. J gave up 4 bases and V 3 bases, and 3 bases lay outside the gene matches. CDR3 sequence: CASSAGLAGPTGELFF. The CDR3, as DNA: TGTGCCAGCAGCGCGGGACTAGCGGGACCCACCGGGGAGCTGTTTTTT.

This clone is termed medium-sized. Different DNA sequences within this sample yield the same CDR3. This sequence joins TRBV15 and TRBJ1-2; TRBD1 is a possible D gene (6 bases). Trimming shortened V by 0 bases and J by 5 bases, and 13 bases separated the two germline ends. In germline, CDR1 is LNHNV, CDR2 YYDKDF (reference sequence). The length of the CDR3 is 15 residues. The CDR3 DNA follows: TGTGCCACCAGCAGAGATACACAGGGTTCGTATGGCTACACCTTC. It encodes CATSRDTQGSYGYTF.

This rearrangement joins TRBV21-1 to TRBJ2-1; TRBD2, as called in the table, went unchecked against the DNA. TRBV21-1 is annotated as a pseudogene. This CDR3 is built from 15 residues. CDR3 DNA sequence: TGTGCCAGCAGCAAAGCATGGAGGAATTATAGGGTGCAGTTCTTC. Translation: CASSKAWRNYRVQFF.